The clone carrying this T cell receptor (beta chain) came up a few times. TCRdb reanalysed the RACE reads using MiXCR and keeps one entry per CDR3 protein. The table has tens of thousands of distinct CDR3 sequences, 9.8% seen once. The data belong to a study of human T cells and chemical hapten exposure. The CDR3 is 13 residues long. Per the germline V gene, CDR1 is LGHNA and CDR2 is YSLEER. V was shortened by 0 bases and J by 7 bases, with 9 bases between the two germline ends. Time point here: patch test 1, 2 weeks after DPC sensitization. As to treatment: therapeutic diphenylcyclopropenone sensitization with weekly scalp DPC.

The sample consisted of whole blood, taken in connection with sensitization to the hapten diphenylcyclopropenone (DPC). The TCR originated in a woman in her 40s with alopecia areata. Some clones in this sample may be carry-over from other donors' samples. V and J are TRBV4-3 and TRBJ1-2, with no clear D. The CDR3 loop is CASSQDEGLGYTF. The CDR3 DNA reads TGCGCCAGCAGCCAAGATGAAGGGCTTGGCTACACCTTC.